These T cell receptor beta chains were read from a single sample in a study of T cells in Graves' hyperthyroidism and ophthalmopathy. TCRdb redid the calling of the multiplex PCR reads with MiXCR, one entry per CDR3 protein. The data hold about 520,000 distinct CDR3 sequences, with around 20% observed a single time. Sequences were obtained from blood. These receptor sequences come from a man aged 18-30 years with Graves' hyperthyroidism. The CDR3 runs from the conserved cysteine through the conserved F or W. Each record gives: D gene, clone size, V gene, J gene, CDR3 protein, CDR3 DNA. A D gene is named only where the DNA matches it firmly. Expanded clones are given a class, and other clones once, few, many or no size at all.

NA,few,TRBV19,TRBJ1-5,CAVSRMVTGQPQHF,TGTGCCGTTAGTAGAATGGTGACAGGCCAGCCCCAGCATTTT
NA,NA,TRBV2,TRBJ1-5,CASSSGVGGQPQHF,TGTGCCAGCAGTTCGGGAGTTGGTGGACAGCCCCAGCATTTT
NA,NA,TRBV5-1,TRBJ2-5,CASSPRDGQETQYF,TGCGCCAGCAGCCCACGGGACGGACAAGAGACCCAGTACTTC
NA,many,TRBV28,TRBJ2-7,CATYRGAPGTSKYEQYF,TGTGCCACCTATCGGGGGGCGCCGGGAACCTCAAAATACGAGCAGTACTTC
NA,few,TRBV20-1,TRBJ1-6,CSARAPPRDTWESPLHF,TGCAGTGCTAGAGCCCCACCCCGGGACACATGGGAGTCACCCCTCCACTTT
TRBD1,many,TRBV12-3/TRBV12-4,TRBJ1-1,CASSRTEGTGYTEAFF,TGTGCCAGCAGTCGAACCGAAGGGACAGGGTACACTGAAGCTTTCTTT
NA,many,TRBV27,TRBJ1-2,CASSFGRGSYGYTF,TGTGCCAGCAGTTTCGGCAGGGGTTCCTATGGCTACACCTTC
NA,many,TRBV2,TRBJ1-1,CASSVKGYYTEAFF,TGTGCCAGCAGTGTAAAGGGGTACTACACTGAAGCTTTCTTT
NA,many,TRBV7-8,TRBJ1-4,CASSRDEKLFF,TGTGCCAGCAGCCGGGATGAAAAACTGTTTTTT
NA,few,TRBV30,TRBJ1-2,CACLEGGKKGYTF,TGTGCCTGCCTCGAGGGGGGCAAGAAAGGCTACACCTTC
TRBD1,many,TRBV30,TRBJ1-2,CAWSRWDRGINYGYTF,TGTGCCTGGAGTCGGTGGGACAGGGGAATTAACTATGGCTACACCTTC
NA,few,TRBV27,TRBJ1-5,CASSHKGYQPQHF,TGTGCCAGCAGTCATAAAGGCTATCAGCCCCAGCATTTT
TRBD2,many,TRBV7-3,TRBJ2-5,CASSLSGGAKETQYF,TGTGCCAGCAGCCTTAGCGGGGGGGCGAAAGAGACCCAGTACTTC
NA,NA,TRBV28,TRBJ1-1,CASSPHRGGEVNTEAFF,TGTGCCAGCAGTCCCCACCGGGGGGGGGAGGTGAACACTGAAGCTTTCTTT
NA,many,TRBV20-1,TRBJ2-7,CSARKDLYEQYF,TGCAGTGCTAGAAAGGACCTCTACGAGCAGTACTTC
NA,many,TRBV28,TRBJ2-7,CASSLRFRAGIRREQYF,TGTGCCAGCAGTTTACGTTTTCGGGCAGGCATCAGGCGGGAGCAGTACTTC
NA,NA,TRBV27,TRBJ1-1,CASSPGRFMNTEAFF,TGTGCCAGCAGTCCGGGACGGTTTATGAACACTGAAGCTTTCTTT
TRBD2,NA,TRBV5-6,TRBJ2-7,CASSLGLAAEQYF,TGTGCCAGCAGCTTGGGACTAGCAGCCGAGCAGTACTTC
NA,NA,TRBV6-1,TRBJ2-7,CASSDFARGDEQYF,TGTGCCAGCAGTGACTTTGCCCGAGGCGACGAGCAGTACTTC
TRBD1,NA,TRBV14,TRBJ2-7,CASSQDPGTGSAEQYF,TGTGCCAGCAGCCAAGACCCCGGGACAGGGTCGGCCGAGCAGTACTTC
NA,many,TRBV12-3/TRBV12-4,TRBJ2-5,CASSIRHNQETQYF,TGTGCCAGCAGTATCCGACACAACCAAGAGACCCAGTACTTC
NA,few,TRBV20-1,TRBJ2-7,CSARDQRLPSYEQYF,TGCAGTGCTAGAGATCAGCGGCTACCCTCCTACGAGCAGTACTTC
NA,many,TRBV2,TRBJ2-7,CASSVGPYEQYF,TGTGCCAGCAGCGTCGGCCCCTACGAGCAGTACTTC
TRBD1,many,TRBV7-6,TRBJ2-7,CASSPRQGISHEQYF,TGTGCCAGCAGCCCGAGACAGGGCATTAGCCACGAGCAGTACTTC
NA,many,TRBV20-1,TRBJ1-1,CRAGLAGLMDTEAFF,TGCAGAGCTGGCCTAGCGGGACTAATGGACACTGAAGCTTTCTTT
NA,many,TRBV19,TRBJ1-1,CASSGGTMGTEAFF,TGTGCCAGTAGTGGTGGGACAATGGGGACTGAAGCTTTCTTT
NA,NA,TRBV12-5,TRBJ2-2,CATGASLAGELFF,TGTGCTACTGGCGCTAGCTTGGCCGGGGAGCTGTTTTTT
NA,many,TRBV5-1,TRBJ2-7,CASSWGHSSYEQYF,TGCGCCAGCAGCTGGGGCCATAGCTCCTACGAGCAGTACTTC
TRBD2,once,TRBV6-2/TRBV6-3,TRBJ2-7,CASSLLGGGNAFSYEQYF,TGTGCCAGCAGTCTACTCGGCGGGGGGAACGCCTTCTCCTACGAGCAGTACTTC
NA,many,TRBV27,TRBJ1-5,CASRGWRGLGQPQHF,TGTGCCAGCAGGGGGTGGAGGGGACTGGGTCAGCCCCAGCATTTT
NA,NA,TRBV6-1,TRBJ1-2,CASSPWDGGGYTF,TGTGCCAGCAGTCCCTGGGACGGTGGTGGCTACACCTTC
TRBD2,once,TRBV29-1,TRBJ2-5,CSVERGGAETQYF,TGCAGCGTTGAACGGGGGGGCGCGGAGACCCAGTACTTC
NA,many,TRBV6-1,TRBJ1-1,CASRKQVAEYTEAFF,TGTGCCAGCAGAAAACAGGTGGCAGAGTACACTGAAGCTTTCTTT
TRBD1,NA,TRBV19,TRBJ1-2,CASSITGTGPSYGYTF,TGTGCCAGTAGTATTACCGGGACAGGGCCCTCCTATGGCTACACCTTC
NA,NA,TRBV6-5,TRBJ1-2,CASSYPGDYGYTF,TGTGCCAGCAGTTACCCCGGGGACTATGGCTACACCTTC
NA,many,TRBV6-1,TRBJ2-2,CATSQGNTGELFF,TGTGCCACCTCCCAGGGCAACACCGGGGAGCTGTTTTTT
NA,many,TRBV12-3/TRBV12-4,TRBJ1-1,CASSTRDEAFF,TGTGCCAGCAGTACCCGGGACGAAGCTTTCTTT
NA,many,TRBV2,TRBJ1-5,CASSGSPGVQPQHF,TGTGCCAGCAGTGGAAGTCCGGGGGTCCAGCCCCAGCATTTT
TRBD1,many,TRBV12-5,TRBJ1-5,CASGPDRGWNQPQHF,TGCGCTAGTGGGCCGGACAGGGGGTGGAATCAGCCCCAGCATTTT
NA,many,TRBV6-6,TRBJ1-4,CASSSGNGEKLFF,TGTGCCAGCAGTTCGGGCAACGGTGAAAAACTGTTTTTT
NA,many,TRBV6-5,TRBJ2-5,CASNKGDETQYF,TGTGCCAGCAACAAAGGGGATGAGACCCAGTACTTC
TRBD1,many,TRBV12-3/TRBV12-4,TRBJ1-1,CASSPTLQGQGNTEAFF,TGTGCCAGCAGCCCTACCCTACAGGGACAGGGGAACACTGAAGCTTTCTTT
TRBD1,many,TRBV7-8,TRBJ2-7,CASSEDRGPSYEQYF,TGTGCCAGCAGCGAGGACAGGGGGCCGTCCTACGAGCAGTACTTC
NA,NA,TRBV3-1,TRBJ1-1,CASSQGGGAFF,TGTGCCAGCAGCCAGGGTGGAGGTGCTTTCTTT
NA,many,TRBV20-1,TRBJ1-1,CSARGGSTEAFF,TGCAGTGCTAGAGGGGGAAGTACTGAAGCTTTCTTT
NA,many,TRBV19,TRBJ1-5,CASTQGAYQPQHF,TGTGCCAGTACACAGGGAGCCTATCAGCCCCAGCATTTT
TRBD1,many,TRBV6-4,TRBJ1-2,CASTTLTGGSGYTF,TGTGCCAGCACCACCCTGACAGGGGGCTCTGGCTACACCTTC
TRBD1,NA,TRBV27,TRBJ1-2,CASSLQGPSNYGYTF,TGTGCCAGCAGTCTACAGGGGCCTTCTAACTATGGCTACACCTTC
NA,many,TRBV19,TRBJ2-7,CASSIDLGYEQYF,TGTGCCAGTAGTATAGATCTTGGATACGAGCAGTACTTC
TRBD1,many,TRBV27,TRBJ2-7,CASSLPGQPLYEQYF,TGTGCCAGCAGTTTACCGGGACAGCCCCTTTACGAGCAGTACTTC